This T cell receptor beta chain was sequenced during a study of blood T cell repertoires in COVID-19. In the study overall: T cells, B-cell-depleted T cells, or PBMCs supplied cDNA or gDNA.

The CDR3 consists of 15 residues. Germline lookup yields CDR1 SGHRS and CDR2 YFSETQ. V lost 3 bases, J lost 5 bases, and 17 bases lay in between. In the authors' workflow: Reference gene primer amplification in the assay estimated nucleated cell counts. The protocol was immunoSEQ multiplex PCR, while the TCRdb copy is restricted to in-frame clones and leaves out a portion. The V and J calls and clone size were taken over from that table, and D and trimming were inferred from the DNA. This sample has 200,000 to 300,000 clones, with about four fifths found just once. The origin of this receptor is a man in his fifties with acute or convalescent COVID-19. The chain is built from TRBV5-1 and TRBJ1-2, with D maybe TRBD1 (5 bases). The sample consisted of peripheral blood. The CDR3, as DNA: TGCGCCAGCAGCTCAACCGGGGGTTCAGGGTATGGCTACACCTTC. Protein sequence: CASSSTGGSGYGYTF.